This TCR beta chain was retrieved from a study of OX40 agonist ivuxolimab in advanced cancers. For the study at large: The mean age was approximately 60 years, ranging from roughly 23 to 80, with 82.7% of participants male.

Repertoires were generated with immunoSEQ multiplex PCR, while TCRdb's copy carries only in-frame clones and drops some. The sample lists 35,000 to 55,000 clones, roughly 94% occurring once. Germline V gene lookup returns CDR1 SGHTA and CDR2 FQGTGA. Trimming shortened V by 3 bases and J by 1 base, and 9 bases separated the two germline ends. The CDR3 extends over 14 amino acids. Study outcomes and limitations: In CD8+ T cells, expanded clones were on average more numerous than in CD4+. At 0.1 to 3.0 mg/kg and by week 6, clonal expansion occurred in CD4+ and CD8+ blood T cells.

About this clone: The antigen remains unidentified.

Here the sequenced sample was CD4+ or CD8+ T cells sorted from blood, taken in a trial of the OX40 agonist ivuxolimab. This clonotype was obtained from an adult with an advanced solid tumor such as melanoma, head and neck, liver or kidney cancer. The chain carries TRBV7-3 and TRBJ1-1; D might be TRBD1 (6 bases). In DNA form, the CDR3 reads TGTGCCAGCAGCTTCGGGACAAAGAACACTGAAGCTTTCTTT. As protein: CASSFGTKNTEAFF.